The text below deals with one TCR beta chain. The antigen it recognizes is unknown. No per-base quality is available; no much larger clone lies one base away. Trimming accounts for 5 bases at V and 4 bases at J, while the number of junction bases matched to no gene is 7. From the cysteine up to the phenylalanine, the CDR3 has a length of 15 residues. The only DNA kept is the CDR3, 45 bases in frame from the first base. CDR1 MNHEY and CDR2 SVGAGI were looked up in the germline V gene. In Seattle, one collaborating source enrolled patients while the infection was active and tracked those patients longitudinally over the course of disease. Each collaborating institution followed its own protocols to collect whole blood in K2EDTA tubes. Collaborator samples were shipped for TCRbeta analysis as frozen whole blood, isolated PBMCs, or DNA extracted from either sample type. This record comes from a study of blood T cell repertoires in COVID-19 (TCRdb year 2020). Study-level background: Samples covering the acute and convalescent phases of COVID-19 were provided by collaborators in the United States, Italy and Spain. The material from the prospective study consisted of cDNA or gDNA derived from T cells, B-cell-depleted T cells, or PBMCs. Subjects who had been exposed to COVID-19, were actively infected with it, or had recovered from it provided the deeply sampled blood TCRbeta repertoires that made up the dataset. A freely available public database, intended as a resource for researchers studying the immune response to SARS-CoV-2, is where the repertoires were released. The samples were drawn from the first 160 participants of the ongoing ImmuneRACE study and from under 1,500 subjects provided by 6 global collaborators. A de-identified subject ID, COVID-19 status, age in years and sex were almost always included in the sample metadata. Where available, HLA class I and class II types were obtained from metadata supplied by the sample provider rather than from assay-based typing. Overall study outcomes, separate from this receptor: Clinical and demographic metadata were provided uncurated, with the amount varying by source and participant.

TCRbeta CDR3 regions were amplified from genomic DNA by means of the immunoSEQ Assay, a bias-controlled multiplex PCR. In the original analysis: The number of nucleated cells in each sample was estimated by amplification of reference gene primers within the assay. Sequence reads were collapsed and filtered to measure the absolute abundance of every unique TCRbeta CDR3 rearrangement. For each sample, productive Simpson clonality was calculated by taking the square root of Simpson's diversity index across productive rearrangements. This immuneACCESS table, as held by TCRdb, lists in-frame sequences with V and J called but not all clones. Of the missing ones, under half trace to an unresolved V gene in checked studies; the others have no known cause. The DNA gave D and trimming, while V, J and clone size come from that table. Within this sample are 450,000 or so clones, with 89% of them counted one time only. Around 0.9% of the sample is taken by the ten largest.

The origin of this receptor is a man aged 18 to 30 with COVID-19, enrolled during active disease. The chain links TRBV6-5 with TRBJ2-7, with TRBD1 matching 11 junction bases. Sequencing input: peripheral blood. CDR3 sequence: CASSTRTGGIYEQYF. Here is the DNA: TGTGCCAGCAGTACCCGGACAGGGGGCATTTACGAGCAGTACTTC.